The 30 T cell receptor beta chains below all came from one sample that was sequenced in a study of blood T cells in healthy people across ages. Next came a second PCR, run for about 7 to 12 cycles, which used a sample-barcoded 5' primer along with a J-beta primer mix. MiXCR was run by TCRdb on the 5' RACE reads, yielding one entry per CDR3 protein. The sample consists of 1,500,000 or so distinct CDR3 sequences, 45% to 70% of them appearing once. Input material: blood. The receptor source for this set is a man in his late teens or twenties in good health.

The V and J genes are TRBV14 and TRBJ1-1; D perhaps matches TRBD1 (5 bases). The germline CDR1 and CDR2 sequences are SGHDN and FVKESK. The CDR3 is made up of 15 amino acids. V was cut by 1 base and J by 1 base, with 10 bases left in between. DNA for the CDR3: TGTGCCAGCAGCCAAGTCCGGGGCTGGAACACTGAAGCTTTCTTT. Its translation is CASSQVRGWNTEAFF.

This clonotype has a handful of counts. V is TRBV20-1 and J is TRBJ1-1, with 7 nucleotides matching TRBD1. J was trimmed by 1 base and V by 5 bases; bases with no gene match: 13. CDR3 length: 16 amino acids. The germline CDR1 and CDR2 sequences are DFQATT and SNEGSKA (reference sequence). The CDR3 nucleotides are TGCAGTGCTTTCCCGAGGGGGCCCCTTGGGAACACTGAAGCTTTCTTT. Amino acids: CSAFPRGPLGNTEAFF.

V usage is TRBV7-9 and J usage is TRBJ2-1, with D perhaps TRBD2 (6 bases). V was trimmed by 4 bases and J by 4 bases, leaving 14 bases between them. Germline lookup yields CDR1 SEHNR and CDR2 FQNEAQ (reference sequence). CDR3 length equals 15 residues. The CDR3 here is CASSSKRVLYNEQFF. The CDR3 nucleotides are TGTGCCAGCAGCTCAAAGCGGGTACTTTACAATGAGCAGTTCTTC. The variable domain in full, completed from reference TRBV7-9 and TRBJ2-1, reads DTGVSQNPRHKITKRGQNVTFRCDPISEHNRLYWYRQTLGQGPEFLTYFQNEAQLEKSRLLSDRFSAERPKGSFSTLEIQRTEQGDSAMYLCASSSKRVLYNEQFFGPGTRLTVL.

This clonotype turned up a few times. The gene calls are TRBV7-2 and TRBJ2-5; D is perhaps TRBD1 (5 bases). This CDR3 region has 15 residues. Germline V gives CDR1 SGHTA, CDR2 FQGNSA. Trimming stripped 7 bases from V and 4 bases from J, with 19 bases between. CDR3: CASIPNRGAGETQYF. Written as DNA, the CDR3 is TGTGCCAGCATCCCCAATAGGGGCGCAGGAGAGACCCAGTACTTC.

This chain connects TRBV27 to TRBJ2-3, with D possibly matching TRBD1 (6 bases). Trimming removed 4 bases from V and 9 bases from J, with 11 bases in between. The CDR3 totals 12 residues. The germline V gene encodes CDR1 MNHEY and CDR2 SMNVEV (reference sequence). The CDR3 sequence is CASSSQQGTQYF. CDR3 sequence (DNA): TGTGCCAGCAGTTCCCAACAGGGCACGCAGTATTTT.

This clonotype has just a few counts. V gene TRBV7-7 combines with J gene TRBJ2-3; 10 nucleotides line up with TRBD2. The CDR3 is made up of 15 amino acids. V dropped 6 bases and J dropped 5; count of bases not matched to a gene: 8. Germline CDR1 and CDR2: SSHAT and FNYEAQ (reference sequence). The CDR3 spells CASSDGTSEGDTQYF. CDR3 coding DNA: TGTGCCAGCAGTGATGGGACTAGCGAAGGAGATACGCAGTATTTT.

This chain links TRBV7-2 with TRBJ2-5, with D uncertain. Germline loops: CDR1 SGHTA, CDR2 FQGNSA. The CDR3 covers 13 residues. V was trimmed by 3 bases and J by 9 bases, leaving 14 bases between them. CDR3 region: CASSLTSPEAQYF. The DNA for the CDR3 is TGTGCCAGCAGCTTGACATCACCTGAGGCCCAGTACTTC. The complete variable domain, with remaining parts taken from reference TRBV7-2 and TRBJ2-5, reads GAGVSQSPSNKVTEKGKDVELRCDPISGHTALYWYRQSLGQGLEFLIYFQGNSAPDKSGLPSDRFSAERTGGSVSTLTIQRTQQEDSAVYLCASSLTSPEAQYFGPGTRLLVL.

The CDR3 nucleotides read TGTGCCAGCAGTTTAGGCCCCGGACCAAACTATGGCTACACCTTC. As protein: CASSLGPGPNYGYTF. V and J are TRBV27 and TRBJ1-2; D gene ambiguous. The CDR3 spans 15 residues. Deletions cut 2 bases from V and 2 bases from J, with 12 bases between. The germline V gene has CDR1 MNHEY and CDR2 SMNVEV (reference sequence).

This clonotype was detected a few times. This chain uses TRBV4-3 with TRBJ2-3, with D unresolved. The V and J ends lost 0 bases and 6 bases respectively, with 10 bases between them. CDR3 size: 14 residues. Per the germline V gene, CDR1 is LGHNA and CDR2 is YSLEER. CDR3 nucleotides: TGCGCCAGCAGCCAAGATGGAGTGGAGGATACGCAGTATTTT. It encodes CASSQDGVEDTQYF.

The chain is built from TRBV6-5 and TRBJ1-2; perhaps TRBD1 as D (5 bases). Trimming stripped 2 bases from V and 2 bases from J, with 18 bases between. The germline gives CDR1 MNHEY, CDR2 SVGAGI. CDR3 size: 17 residues. CDR3 nucleotide sequence: TGTGCCAGCAGTTACGACCCAGGGAGCGAATTGAACTATGGCTACACCTTC. Its protein product is CASSYDPGSELNYGYTF.

The genes are TRBV10-3 and TRBJ2-5, with 13 nucleotides matching TRBD2. Germline CDR1 ENHRY, CDR2 SYGVKD. V shed 10 bases and J 2 bases; nucleotides not matched to a gene: 10. The CDR3 spans 16 residues. The CDR3 is CASRLAGGGEQETQYF. DNA for the CDR3: TGTGCCAGCCGACTAGCGGGAGGTGGAGAGCAAGAGACCCAGTACTTC.

The chain has TRBV6-2 or TRBV6-3 and TRBJ1-1; D is unresolved. Germline CDR1 and CDR2: MNHEY and SVGEGT. CDR3 size: 13 residues. The V end lost 6 bases, the J end lost 5 bases, and 13 bases lay between the germline ends. The CDR3 DNA is TGTGCCAGCAGACCCTATGTGAGGACTGAAGCTTTCTTT. Protein sequence: CASRPYVRTEAFF.

This clonotype was detected once. Mismatch with germline at one junction end may stem from a read error. The chain joins TRBV20-1 to TRBJ1-2, with D tentatively TRBD1 (5 bases). The CDR3 is made up of 16 amino acids. The germline gives CDR1 DFQATT, CDR2 SNEGSKA (reference sequence). The CDR3 DNA follows: TGCAGTGATAGAGGGGAGGTAATTGCCAATTCGTATGGCTACACCTTC. Protein: CSDRGEVIANSYGYTF.

J is TRBJ2-2 and V is TRBV6-2 or TRBV6-3; D is unresolved. The CDR3 runs 15 residues. V dropped 8 bases and J dropped 0 bases, with 13 bases sitting between them. The germline gives CDR1 MNHEY, CDR2 SVGEGT. CDR3 sequence reads: CASSYGRPNTGELFF. The DNA for the CDR3 is TGTGCCAGCTCTTACGGACGGCCGAACACCGGGGAGCTGTTTTTT.

This clonotype was recorded many times. The chain combines TRBV12-3 or TRBV12-4 with TRBJ2-7; D possibly corresponds to TRBD1 (5 bases). Between the trimmed V and J ends, which lost 5 bases and 3 bases, there was a span of 14 bases. The length of the CDR3 is 14 residues. The CDR3 is CASSTPQGFYEQYF. CDR3 nucleotides: TGTGCCAGCAGTACCCCCCAGGGTTTCTACGAGCAGTACTTC.

The J gene is TRBJ2-1, the V gene TRBV7-2, with 13 nucleotides matching TRBD2. Trimming removed 1 base from V and 5 bases from J; junction bases left unmatched: 5. The CDR3 is 17 residues long. Germline V gene sequence: CDR1 SGHTA, CDR2 FQGNSA. The CDR3: CASSLVSGTSGNNEQFF. The CDR3 DNA sequence: TGTGCCAGCAGCTTAGTTTCCGGGACTAGCGGGAACAATGAGCAGTTCTTC.

CDR3 sequence: CSASWETNEKLFF. The CDR3 nucleotides are TGCAGTGCTAGTTGGGAAACTAATGAAAAACTGTTTTTT. This chain connects TRBV20-1 to TRBJ1-4, with D uncertain. Germline V lookup: CDR1 DFQATT, CDR2 SNEGSKA (reference sequence). With 3 bases removed from V and 1 base from J, the gap between germline ends came to 6 bases. The CDR3 totals 13 residues.

This chain uses TRBV29-1 with TRBJ2-7; D may be TRBD1 or TRBD2 (5 bases each). Looked up from germline, CDR1 is SQVTM and CDR2 is ANQGSEA. There are 14 residues in the CDR3. Trimming stripped 3 bases from V and 1 base from J, with 13 bases between. CDR3 protein: CSVDRQGESYEQYF. CDR3 bases: TGCAGCGTTGATAGGCAGGGAGAATCCTACGAGCAGTACTTC.

The genes are TRBV4-1 and TRBJ2-6; D not resolved. Trimming took off 2 bases at V and 3 bases at J, with 17 bases between the two ends. CDR1 is MGHRA and CDR2 is YSYEKL in the germline V gene. The CDR3 covers 18 residues. The CDR3 sequence: CASSQTQGLVGGANVLTF. The CDR3 DNA is TGCGCCAGCAGCCAAACACAAGGGTTGGTTGGTGGGGCCAACGTCCTGACTTTC.

The chain carries TRBV11-2 and TRBJ2-3; TRBD2 matches 11 bases. CDR3 length: 14 amino acids. Germline V gene sequence: CDR1 SGHAT, CDR2 FQNNGV. V shed 5 bases and J 4 bases; nucleotides not matched to a gene: 2. DNA for the CDR3: TGTGCCAGCAGCGCGACTAGCGGGGCAGATACGCAGTATTTT. It translates to CASSATSGADTQYF.

V gene TRBV12-3 or TRBV12-4 combines with J gene TRBJ2-7, with a possible D match to TRBD2 (6 bases). The CDR3 loop spans 13 amino acids. Trimming took off 5 bases at V and 11 bases at J, with 19 bases between the two ends. DNA of the CDR3: TGTGCCAGCAGTCATCCCCTGGGACTCCAGAAGTACTTC. This sequence encodes CASSHPLGLQKYF.

This clonotype was seen a handful of times. The V and J genes are TRBV12-3 or TRBV12-4 and TRBJ2-7, with a tentative D call TRBD2 (6 bases). The CDR3 length is 14 residues. The V and J ends lost 1 base and 6 bases respectively, with 13 bases between them. The CDR3 nucleotides read TGTGCCAGCAGTTTAGATAGCGGAGGGTGCGAGCAGTACTTC. It encodes CASSLDSGGCEQYF.

The CDR3 sequence: CASSQEGGLVLYEQYF. The CDR3 bases are TGCGCCAGCAGCCAAGAGGGGGGGTTAGTCCTCTACGAGCAGTACTTC. V is TRBV4-1 and J is TRBJ2-4; 7 bases match TRBD2. The better agreement between TRBJ2-7 and the DNA end casts doubt on the J call. The CDR3 loop spans 16 amino acids. Germline loops: CDR1 MGHRA, CDR2 YSYEKL.

The V and J genes are TRBV7-9 and TRBJ1-5; D is ambiguous. This CDR3 region has 15 residues. CDR1 is SEHNR, CDR2 FQNEAQ, per germline (reference sequence). Trimming pared 7 bases from V and 8 bases from J, leaving 21 bases between. DNA for the CDR3: TGTGCCAGCAACCCGATCCGGGTTGGGTCGAAGCCCCAGCATTTT. Its translation: CASNPIRVGSKPQHF.

This chain joins TRBV5-1 and TRBJ2-5; 8 nucleotides match TRBD1. Germline lookup yields CDR1 SGHRS and CDR2 YFSETQ. The CDR3 is made up of 15 amino acids. V lost 0 bases and J lost 11; bases outside the gene matches: 12. CDR3 sequence (DNA): TGCGCCAGCAGCTTGGAAGGACAGGGCCATAATGAGCAGTACTTC. Protein product: CASSLEGQGHNEQYF.

J is TRBJ2-3 and V is TRBV7-9; no reliable D call. The CDR3 runs to 15 residues. CDR1 is SEHNR and CDR2 is FQNEAQ in the germline V gene (reference sequence). Trimming removed 1 base at V and 2 bases at J, with 10 bases between. CDR3 loop: CASSLVSSFTDTQYF. CDR3 in DNA: TGTGCCAGCAGCTTAGTAAGCAGCTTCACAGATACGCAGTATTTT.

This clonotype was recorded once. The chain uses TRBV5-5 and TRBJ2-5; D call uncertain. Germline assignment: CDR1 SGHKS and CDR2 YYEKEE (reference sequence). Trimming removed 2 bases at V and 2 bases at J, with 7 bases between. The CDR3 contains 13 residues. As DNA, the CDR3 is TGTGCCAGCAGCTTCAGCCCTCAAGAGACCCAGTACTTC. It encodes CASSFSPQETQYF.

The chain recombines TRBV12-3 or TRBV12-4 with TRBJ2-1; 13 bases match TRBD2. Trimming cost V 3 bases and J 1 base; bases outside gene matches: 6. This CDR3 has 18 amino acids. This CDR3 is CASSFLLAGGGSYNEQFF. CDR3 sequence (DNA): TGTGCCAGCAGTTTCTTACTAGCGGGAGGGGGATCCTACAATGAGCAGTTCTTC.

Ten or more counts support this clonotype. The J gene is TRBJ2-1, the V gene TRBV29-1; 11 bases align to TRBD1. The V gene's germline CDR1 is SQVTM and CDR2 ANQGSEA. V shed 3 bases, J shed 8 bases, and the junction held 6 bases outside the gene matches. CDR3 length equals 14 residues. This chain's CDR3 is CSVEGDRGLDEQFF. The CDR3 region has the DNA TGCAGCGTTGAGGGGGACAGGGGGTTAGATGAGCAGTTCTTC.

This clonotype has more than one count but fewer than ten. J is TRBJ2-4 and V is TRBV4-3; a possible D gene is TRBD2 (5 bases). Judging by the DNA end, TRBJ2-7 fits better; the J call may be wrong. The germline CDR1 and CDR2 sequences are LGHNA and YSLEER. The CDR3 totals 14 residues. The CDR3 DNA follows: TGCGCCAGCAGCCCATTTCCGGGGACCTACGAGCAGTACTTC. As protein: CASSPFPGTYEQYF.